This T cell receptor (beta chain) was obtained from a study of cytomegalovirus exposure and HLA in healthy donors. Trimming at V came to 0 bases and at J to 11 bases, leaving 0 bases not matched to a gene. The CDR3 is 12 residues long. The V gene's germline CDR1 is LNHDA and CDR2 SQIVND (reference sequence). Assay used: immunoSEQ multiplex PCR; TCRdb lists only in-frame clones, some missing. The data contain 100,000 to 150,000 clones, approximately 88% of them singletons. The rearrangement uses TRBV19 and TRBJ1-4; TRBD1 matches at 7 bases. This receptor was identified in a young man in good health and CMV-seronegative. Material: PBMCs. The CDR3 loop reads CASSIETGKLFF. The CDR3 nucleotides are TGTGCCAGTAGTATAGAGACAGGGAAACTGTTTTTT.